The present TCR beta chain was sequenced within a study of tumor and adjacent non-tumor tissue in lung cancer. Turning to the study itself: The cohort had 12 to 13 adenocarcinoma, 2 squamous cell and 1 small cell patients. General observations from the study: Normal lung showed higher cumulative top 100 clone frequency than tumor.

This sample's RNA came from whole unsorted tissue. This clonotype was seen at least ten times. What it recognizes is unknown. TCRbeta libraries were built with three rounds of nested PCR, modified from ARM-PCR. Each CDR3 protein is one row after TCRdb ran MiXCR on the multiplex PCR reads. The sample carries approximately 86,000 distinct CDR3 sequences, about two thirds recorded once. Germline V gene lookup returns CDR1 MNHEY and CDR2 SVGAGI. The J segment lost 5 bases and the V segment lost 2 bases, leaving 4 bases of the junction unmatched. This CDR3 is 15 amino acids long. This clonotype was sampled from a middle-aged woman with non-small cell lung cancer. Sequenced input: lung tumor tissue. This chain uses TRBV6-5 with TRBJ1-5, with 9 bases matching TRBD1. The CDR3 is CASSYTTGGDQPQHF. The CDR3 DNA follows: TGTGCCAGCAGTTACACGACAGGGGGGGATCAGCCCCAGCATTTT.